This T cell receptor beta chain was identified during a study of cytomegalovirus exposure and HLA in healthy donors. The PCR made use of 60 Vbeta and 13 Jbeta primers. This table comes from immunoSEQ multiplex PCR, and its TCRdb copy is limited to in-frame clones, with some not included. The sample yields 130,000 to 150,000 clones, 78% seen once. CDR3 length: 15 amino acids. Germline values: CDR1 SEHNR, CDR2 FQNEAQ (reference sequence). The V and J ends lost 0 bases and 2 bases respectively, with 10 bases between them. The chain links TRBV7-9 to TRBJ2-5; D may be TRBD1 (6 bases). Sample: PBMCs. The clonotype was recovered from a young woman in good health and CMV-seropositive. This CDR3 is CASSLAWQGQETQYF. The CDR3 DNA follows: TGTGCCAGCAGCTTAGCATGGCAGGGGCAAGAGACCCAGTACTTC.